This TCR beta chain stems from a study of blood T cells in healthy people across ages. Looking at the study overall: Capture by template switching was about one barcoded beta molecule per two T cells.

Next came a second PCR, run for 7 to 11 cycles, which used a sample-barcoded 5' primer along with a J-beta primer mix. Each CDR3 protein is one row after TCRdb ran MiXCR on the 5' RACE reads. The data contain some 750,000 distinct CDR3 sequences, about a fifth of them singletons. There are a few counts of this clonotype. This CDR3 contains 13 residues. V was shortened by 0 bases and J by 5 bases, with 10 bases between the two germline ends. Germline V gene lookup returns CDR1 DFQATT and CDR2 SNEGSKA (reference sequence). Sequencing used blood. This TCR derives from a man aged 65 to 79 in good health. The J gene is TRBJ2-5, the V gene TRBV20-1, with D possibly being TRBD1 (5 bases). CDR3: CSARDQGWETQYF. The CDR3 DNA sequence: TGCAGTGCTAGAGACCAGGGTTGGGAGACCCAGTACTTC.